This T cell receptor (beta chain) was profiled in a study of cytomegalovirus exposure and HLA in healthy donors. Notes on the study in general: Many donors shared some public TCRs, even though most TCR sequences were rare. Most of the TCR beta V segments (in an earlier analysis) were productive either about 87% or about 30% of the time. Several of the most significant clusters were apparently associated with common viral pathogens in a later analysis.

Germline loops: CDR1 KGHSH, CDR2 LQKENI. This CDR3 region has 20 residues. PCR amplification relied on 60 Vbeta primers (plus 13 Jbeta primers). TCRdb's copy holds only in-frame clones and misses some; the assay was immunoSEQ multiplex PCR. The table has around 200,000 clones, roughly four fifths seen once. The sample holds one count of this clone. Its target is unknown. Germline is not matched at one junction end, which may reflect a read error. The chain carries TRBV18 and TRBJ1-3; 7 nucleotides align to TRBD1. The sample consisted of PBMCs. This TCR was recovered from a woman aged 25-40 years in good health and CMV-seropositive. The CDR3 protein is CASSPLPPRTGLLSGNTIYF. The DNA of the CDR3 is TGTGCCAGCTCTCCACTACCTCCGAGGACAGGCCTCCTCTCTGGAAACACCATATATTTT. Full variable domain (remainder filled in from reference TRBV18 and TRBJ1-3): NAGVMQNPRHLVRRRGQEARLRCSPMKGHSHVYWYRQLPEEGLKFMVYLQKENIIDESGMPKERFSAEFPKEGPSILRIQQVVRGDSAAYFCASSPLPPRTGLLSGNTIYFGEGSWLTVV.